Only one count was recorded for the clone carrying this T cell receptor (beta chain). Antigen unknown. This sample was taken from a study of cytomegalovirus exposure and HLA in healthy donors. Study-level results: Through in vitro validation, three CMV-associated chains were shown to be specific for CMV antigens. The tendency of first-cohort TCR clusters to co-occur in the approximately 120 validation repertoires was identified by a subsequent analysis. With high specificity and sensitivity, the classifier reportedly diagnosed cytomegalovirus status. The study flagged some 170 TCR beta chains as cytomegalovirus-associated.

Germline loops: CDR1 SEHNR, CDR2 FQNEAQ (reference sequence). CDR3 length: 13 residues. Trimming pared 10 bases from V and 2 bases from J, leaving 15 bases between. TCRdb keeps only in-frame clones here, not all; method: immunoSEQ multiplex PCR. Among roughly 130,000 clones listed, more than 70% were seen once. The genes are TRBV7-9 and TRBJ2-7; D may be TRBD1 (6 bases). The sample was PBMCs. This TCR was sampled from a man aged 25-40 years in good health and CMV-seronegative. The CDR3 bases are TGTGCCACAACTCAGGGGCACCCCTACGAGCAGTACTTC. It codes for CATTQGHPYEQYF.